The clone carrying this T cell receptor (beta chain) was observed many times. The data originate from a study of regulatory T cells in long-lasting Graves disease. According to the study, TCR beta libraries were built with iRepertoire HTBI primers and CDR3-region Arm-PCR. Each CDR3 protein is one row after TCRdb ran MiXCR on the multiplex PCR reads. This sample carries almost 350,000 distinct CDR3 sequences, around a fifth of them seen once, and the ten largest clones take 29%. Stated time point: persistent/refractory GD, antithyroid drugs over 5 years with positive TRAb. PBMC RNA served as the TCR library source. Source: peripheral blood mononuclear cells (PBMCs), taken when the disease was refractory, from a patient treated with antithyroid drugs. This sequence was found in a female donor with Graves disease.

The CDR3 protein is CASSIDRGEETQYF. The CDR3 coding sequence is TGTGCCAGCAGCATCGACAGGGGGGAAGAGACCCAGTACTTC. The V call is TRBV2, the J call TRBJ2-5, with TRBD1 matching 9 bases. CDR1 is SNHLY and CDR2 is FYNNEI in the germline V gene. J was trimmed by 3 bases and V by 6 bases; bases with no gene match: 5. CDR3 length equals 14 residues.